The clone carrying this T cell receptor beta chain came up many times. The data were taken from a study of shared clonotypes between healthy human individuals. Study in general: Ranging from 18 to 49 in age, donors were a couple of women and a few men.

Adults of Caucasian background living in Nashville, Tennessee made up all donors. Produced via immunoSEQ multiplex PCR; TCRdb's table is partial and in-frame only. This table holds about 510,000 clones, 60% to 80% found once. The junction had 8 bases not matched to a gene; V was cut back by 4 bases and J by 9 bases. CDR3 size: 14 residues. Germline V lookup: CDR1 SGHRS, CDR2 YFSETQ. The V call is TRBV5-1, the J call TRBJ2-1; 9 bases fit TRBD1. Specimen: PBMCs. The TCR originated in a woman aged 40-49 years in good health. Some clones in this sample may be carry-over from other donors' samples. This CDR3 is CASSPDRGWTEQFF. The DNA of the CDR3 is TGCGCCAGCAGCCCGGACAGGGGATGGACTGAGCAGTTCTTC. The full variable domain, rest sourced from reference TRBV5-1 and TRBJ2-1, is KAGVTQTPRYLIKTRGQQVTLSCSPISGHRSVSWYQQTPGQGLQFLFEYFSETQRNKGNFPGRFSGRQFSNSRSEMNVSTLELGDSALYLCASSPDRGWTEQFFGPGTRLTVL.